A selection of T cell receptor beta chains follows, all from one sample in a study of cytomegalovirus exposure and HLA in healthy donors. Sequencing was performed with immunoSEQ multiplex PCR; in TCRdb, only in-frame clones are kept and a portion is missing. The sample lists roughly 160,000 clones; approximately 80% were seen once. Sequenced material: PBMCs. These receptors were taken from a woman aged 45-65 years in good health and CMV-seronegative. Each CDR3 is given with its conserved first and last residue. A D gene is named only where the DNA matches it firmly. Clone size is shown for a subset of rows, as once, few, many or a class of expanded clone.

d_call,j_call,cdr3_length,clone_size,v_call,cdr3_nt,cdr3_aa
-,TRBJ2-7,12,-,TRBV7-2,TGTGCCAGCAGCGCGACATCCTACGAGCAGTACTTC,CASSATSYEQYF
TRBD2,TRBJ2-6,19,-,TRBV18,TGTGCCAGCTCACCCTCCGGGAGGGTGGTAAGCTCTGGGGCCAACGTCCTGACTTTC,CASSPSGRVVSSGANVLTF
-,TRBJ2-3,14,-,TRBV7-9,TGTGCCAGCAGCTATTGGACGGCAGGGGTGGCGCAGTATTTT,CASSYWTAGVAQYF
TRBD2,TRBJ2-1,14,-,TRBV5-1,TGCGCCAGCAGCCCGGCGGGGGGGTACCATGAGCAGTTCTTC,CASSPAGGYHEQFF
-,TRBJ1-1,13,-,TRBV6-5,TGTGCCAGCAGTTACTCGATGAGGACTGAAGCTTTCTTT,CASSYSMRTEAFF
-,TRBJ2-4,15,few,TRBV28,TGTGCCAGCGGAGGTGGAGGGATAGCCAAAAACATTCAGTACTTC,CASGGGGIAKNIQYF
-,TRBJ1-5,14,-,TRBV19,TGTGCCGGTAGTATTCAGGCCAGCAATCAGCCCCAGCATTTT,CAGSIQASNQPQHF
TRBD2,TRBJ2-7,17,-,TRBV4-1,TGCGCCAGCAGCCAAGGGGATTTGCTAGCGGGATCACCTCGTGTGTACTTC,CASSQGDLLAGSPRVYF
TRBD2,TRBJ2-3,18,-,TRBV5-4,TGTGCCAGCAGCTTGCCGTCGACTAGCGGGGGGGTGTCAGATACGCAGTATTTT,CASSLPSTSGGVSDTQYF
-,TRBJ1-2,15,-,TRBV15,TGTGCCACCAGCAGATTAGCGGGGGGCAACTATGGCTACACCTTC,CATSRLAGGNYGYTF
TRBD2,TRBJ2-1,14,once,TRBV28,TGTGCCAGCACGACTATTGGGCGGGAGGGTAAGCAGTTCTTC,CASTTIGREGKQFF
-,TRBJ1-5,13,-,TRBV15,TGTGCCACCAGCAGAGATCGGAATCAGCCCCAGCATTTT,CATSRDRNQPQHF
-,TRBJ2-4,16,-,TRBV6-6,TGTGCCAGCAGTTACCCCCGGATTAGCAATAAAAACATTCAGTACTTC,CASSYPRISNKNIQYF
TRBD1,TRBJ1-5,17,-,TRBV28,TGTGCCAGCAGTTTCAGGTGGCGACAGGGAAGGGGTCAGCCCCAGCATTTT,CASSFRWRQGRGQPQHF
TRBD1,TRBJ2-7,14,-,TRBV13,TGTGCCAGCAGCTGGAGGACAGGGTGGGACGAGCAGTACTTC,CASSWRTGWDEQYF
-,TRBJ1-5,14,-,TRBV7-9,TGTGCCAGCAGCTTAGAGCCGGGTACGTCGCCCCAGCATTTT,CASSLEPGTSPQHF
TRBD1,TRBJ1-2,15,-,TRBV7-2,TGTGCCAGCAGCCAGCAGGGGGCCTCGAGCTATGGCTACACCTTC,CASSQQGASSYGYTF
-,TRBJ1-5,13,-,TRBV7-2,TGTGCCAGCAGCTATCGGGGGGAGCAGCCCCAGCATTTT,CASSYRGEQPQHF
TRBD2,TRBJ2-7,16,few,TRBV6-6,TGTGCCAGCAGCCCCTTGACTCTAGCGGGAGGGCGCGAGCAGTACTTC,CASSPLTLAGGREQYF
TRBD1,TRBJ2-3,14,-,TRBV29-1,TGCAGCGTTGATCGCGGACAGGGGGGAGATACGCAGTATTTT,CSVDRGQGGDTQYF
-,TRBJ2-7,11,-,TRBV20-1,TGCAGTGCTCCACCCCGATTCGAGCAGTACTTC,CSAPPRFEQYF
TRBD2,TRBJ2-2,18,once,TRBV4-2,TGTGCCAGCAGCCAAGGGGCGGGACTAGCGGGAGTTACCGGGGAGCTGTTTTTT,CASSQGAGLAGVTGELFF
TRBD1,TRBJ2-3,15,-,TRBV7-2,TGTGCCAGCAGCCAACAGGGGGCGTTCATCGATACGCAGTATTTT,CASSQQGAFIDTQYF
TRBD1,TRBJ1-2,14,-,TRBV27,TGTGCCAGCAGTGTACAGGGGGCAGCGTATGGCTACACCTTC,CASSVQGAAYGYTF
-,TRBJ1-4,15,few,TRBV6-5,TGTGCCAGCAGGCCACGTGGGAGGTGGTACGAAAAACTGTTTTTT,CASRPRGRWYEKLFF
TRBD2,TRBJ2-7,14,-,TRBV28,TGTGCCAGCACCCCTAGCGGGAGTATCTACGAGCAGTACTTC,CASTPSGSIYEQYF
-,TRBJ2-5,13,few,TRBV5-4,TGTGCCAGCAGCCGCCCGGTCCAAGAGACCCAGTACTTC,CASSRPVQETQYF
-,TRBJ1-1,14,-,TRBV7-2,TGTGCCAGCAGCTCCGGGGGGTGGAGCACTGAAGCTTTCTTT,CASSSGGWSTEAFF
-,TRBJ2-5,15,-,TRBV5-4,TGTGCCAGCAGCTTGCGAGTTGGGTGGGCGGAGACCCAGTACTTC,CASSLRVGWAETQYF
-,TRBJ2-5,14,-,TRBV7-2,TGTGCCAGCAGCTTAGTGGGGCTAGCGGAGACCCAGTACTTC,CASSLVGLAETQYF
-,TRBJ1-2,13,-,TRBV18,TGTGCCAGCTCGAACGGGGGACTCTATGGCTACACCTTC,CASSNGGLYGYTF
TRBD1,TRBJ1-2,16,-,TRBV28,TGTGCCAGCAGTTTAGACCAGGACAGGGAAAACTATGGCTACACCTTC,CASSLDQDRENYGYTF
TRBD2,TRBJ2-7,16,-,TRBV4-2,TGTGCCAGCAGCCCCGGCTTAGCGGGAGGGAAGGACGAGCAGTACTTC,CASSPGLAGGKDEQYF
-,TRBJ2-1,16,-,TRBV9,TGTGCCAGCAGCGGACCGGGAGCGGTCTCCTACAATGAGCAGTTCTTC,CASSGPGAVSYNEQFF
-,TRBJ2-7,13,-,TRBV6-5,TGTGCCAGCAGTTACCGGCTAGGCTACGAGCAGTACTTC,CASSYRLGYEQYF
-,TRBJ1-1,15,-,TRBV16,TGTGCCAGCAGCCAATTGAGGAGTACGAGTACTGAAGCTTTCTTT,CASSQLRSTSTEAFF
-,TRBJ1-5,14,-,TRBV28,TGTGCCAGCAGTTCGGGGAGCCCGGGCCAGCCCCAGCATTTT,CASSSGSPGQPQHF
TRBD1,TRBJ1-3,15,-,TRBV2,TGTGCCAGCAGTGGGACAGGGACCTCTGGAAACACCATATATTTT,CASSGTGTSGNTIYF
TRBD1,TRBJ1-2,19,-,TRBV28,TGTGCCAGCAGTTTAAGGGACAGGGCGATAATGGAGTCTAACTATGGCTACACCTTC,CASSLRDRAIMESNYGYTF
TRBD2,TRBJ2-6,17,-,TRBV6-1,TGTGCCAGCAGTGAGATAGGGGCGGGGGCTGGGGCCAACGTCCTGACTTTC,CASSEIGAGAGANVLTF
-,TRBJ2-5,15,-,TRBV4-3,TGCGCCAGCAGCCAAGATAATAGCGGCAAAGAGACCCAGTACTTC,CASSQDNSGKETQYF